One sample yielded the 22 T cell receptor beta chains listed below, sequenced in a study of cytomegalovirus exposure and HLA in healthy donors. Primers: 60 Vbeta forward and 13 Jbeta reverse. TCRdb's copy holds only in-frame clones and misses some; the assay was immunoSEQ multiplex PCR. The sample comprises about 120,000 clones, 8% to 10% of which are singletons, and roughly 3% rests with the top ten. Sequenced sample: PBMCs. The source of these receptors is a man younger than 45 in good health and CMV-seronegative.

This chain uses TRBV19 with TRBJ2-2; D gene unclear. CDR1 and CDR2 from the germline V gene are LNHDA and SQIVND (reference sequence). With 1 base removed from V and 4 bases from J, the gap between germline ends came to 7 bases. This CDR3 comprises 14 residues. CDR3 amino acids: CASSIGGGTGELFF. The CDR3 nucleotides read TGTGCCAGTAGTATAGGAGGTGGCACCGGGGAGCTGTTTTTT.

The chain carries TRBV7-9 and TRBJ2-2, with 8 bases fitting TRBD1. The V gene end was trimmed by 1 base and the J gene end by 5 bases; junction bases not matched to a gene: 3. The germline CDR1 and CDR2 sequences are SEHNR and FQNEAQ (reference sequence). CDR3 size: 15 residues. In DNA form, the CDR3 reads TGTGCCAGCAGCTTAGGGACAGGGATGACCGGGGAGCTGTTTTTT. Protein product: CASSLGTGMTGELFF. The full variable domain, rest sourced from reference TRBV7-9 and TRBJ2-2, is DTGVSQNPRHKITKRGQNVTFRCDPISEHNRLYWYRQTLGQGPEFLTYFQNEAQLEKSRLLSDRFSAERPKGSFSTLEIQRTEQGDSAMYLCASSLGTGMTGELFFGEGSRLTVL.

The chain has TRBV4-3 and TRBJ2-3; TRBD2 aligns across 9 bases. The length of the CDR3 is 16 residues. CDR1 and CDR2 from the germline V gene are LGHNA and YSLEER. J was trimmed by 2 bases and V by 0 bases; bases with no gene match: 3. CDR3 amino acids: CASSQDSGGATDTQYF. In nucleotides, the CDR3 is TGCGCCAGCAGCCAAGATAGCGGGGGCGCCACAGATACGCAGTATTTT.

The table lists this clone with a few counts. The junction differs from germline at one of its ends, possibly a read error. V and J are TRBV7-7 and TRBJ2-2; maybe TRBD2 (5 bases). CDR3 size: 14 residues. Germline V gene lookup returns CDR1 SSHAT and CDR2 FNYEAQ (reference sequence). CDR3 loop: CASSLERGTGELFF. In nucleotides, the CDR3 is TGTGCTAGCAGCTTAGAACGAGGGACCGGGGAGCTGTTTTTT.

The J gene is TRBJ2-2, the V gene TRBV5-4; 12 bases map to TRBD1. The CDR3 is made up of 15 amino acids. Per the germline V gene, CDR1 is SGHNT and CDR2 is YYREEE (reference sequence). The ends lost 6 bases at V and 8 bases at J; junction bases unmatched: 8. This CDR3 is CASTRDRGQNGELFF. DNA of the CDR3: TGTGCCAGCACCCGGGACAGGGGGCAAAATGGGGAGCTGTTTTTT.

The chain has TRBV9 and TRBJ2-4; tentative D call: TRBD2 (5 bases). The V end was cut by 0 bases, the J end by 2 bases, with 6 bases between. The CDR3 sequence is 14 residues long. CDR1 and CDR2 (germline): SGDLS, YYNGEE. DNA for the CDR3: TGTGCCAGCAGCGTAGGAGGGCCCAAAAACATTCAGTACTTC. Residues: CASSVGGPKNIQYF.

This clone was counted between two and nine times. The chain uses TRBV4-3 and TRBJ1-2, with a possible D match to TRBD1 (5 bases). Germline V gene lookup returns CDR1 LGHNA and CDR2 YSLEER. Between the trimmed V and J ends, which lost 0 bases and 4 bases, there was a span of 9 bases. The CDR3 loop spans 14 amino acids. The CDR3 loop reads CASSQDRGSYGYTF. CDR3 DNA sequence: TGCGCCAGCAGCCAAGATAGGGGCAGCTATGGCTACACCTTC.

This sequence joins TRBV5-1 and TRBJ2-2; unclear D gene. CDR1 and CDR2 from the germline V gene are SGHRS and YFSETQ. The CDR3 runs 16 residues. Trimming shortened V by 1 base and J by 0 bases, and 10 bases separated the two germline ends. CDR3 coding DNA: TGCGCCAGCAGCTTGTCGGCAAGCGCGAACACCGGGGAGCTGTTTTTT. This gives the protein CASSLSASANTGELFF.

This clone came up a few times. The rearrangement uses TRBV7-9 and TRBJ1-1; D not certain. Deletions cut 4 bases from V and 4 bases from J, with 13 bases between. Germline assignment: CDR1 SEHNR and CDR2 FQNEAQ (reference sequence). The CDR3 has 14 residues. The CDR3 region has the DNA TGTGCCAGCAGCTCCCTGGTGGGAGGCACTGAAGCTTTCTTT. Translation: CASSSLVGGTEAFF.

V and J are TRBV19 and TRBJ2-1; 10 bases line up with TRBD2. The germline V gene encodes CDR1 LNHDA and CDR2 SQIVND (reference sequence). The junction had 9 bases not matched to a gene; V was cut back by 9 bases and J by 7 bases. The CDR3 loop spans 14 amino acids. CDR3 protein: CASGGLAYSNEQFF. In DNA form, the CDR3 reads TGTGCCAGCGGGGGACTAGCGTATTCTAATGAGCAGTTCTTC.

This sequence joins TRBV7-2 and TRBJ2-7; the D gene is possibly TRBD2 (5 bases). This CDR3 is built from 14 residues. Deletions cut 5 bases from V and 0 bases from J, with 11 bases between. Germline CDR1 SGHTA, CDR2 FQGNSA. CDR3 residues: CASSGLGPSYEQYF. Here the CDR3 DNA reads TGTGCCAGCAGCGGACTCGGGCCCTCCTACGAGCAGTACTTC.

V is TRBV30 and J is TRBJ1-1, with D possibly matching TRBD1 (5 bases). Trimming cost V 4 bases and J 1 base, with 10 bases left between them. Germline V lookup: CDR1 GTSNPN, CDR2 SVGIG (reference sequence). This CDR3 has 13 amino acids. CDR3 bases: TGTGCCTGGAACCCCCAGGGGAACACTGAAGCTTTCTTT. It yields the protein CAWNPQGNTEAFF.

In its sample, this clone was seen a few times. This chain joins TRBV4-1 and TRBJ2-7; TRBD1 aligns across 8 bases. V was pared by 0 bases and J by 6 bases, with 7 bases of the junction left unmatched. The CDR3 length is 15 residues. CDR1 MGHRA and CDR2 YSYEKL come from the germline V gene. The CDR3 reads CASSQEVTGDSEQYF. The DNA of the CDR3 is TGCGCCAGCAGCCAAGAGGTGACAGGGGATAGCGAGCAGTACTTC.

The chain joins TRBV12-5 to TRBJ1-3; D gene ambiguous. Germline lookup yields CDR1 LGHNT and CDR2 FRNRAP. The CDR3 consists of 12 residues. V was cut by 3 bases and J by 4 bases, with 4 bases left in between. Written as DNA, the CDR3 is TGTGCTAGTGGTTTAGCCGGAAACACCATATATTTT. Protein product: CASGLAGNTIYF.

Only a few counts were recorded for this clone. In nucleotides, the CDR3 is TGTGCCAGCAGTCCACGGGACAGGGGGTCGGACATTCAGTACTTC. Its translation is CASSPRDRGSDIQYF. The genes are TRBV27 and TRBJ2-4; 11 nucleotides agree with TRBD1. This CDR3 has 15 residues. V shed 5 bases, J shed 8 bases, and the junction held 8 bases outside the gene matches. Per the germline V gene, CDR1 is MNHEY and CDR2 is SMNVEV (reference sequence).

The CDR3 loop reads CASSLAGTEAFF. The CDR3 DNA is TGTGCCAGCAGCTTAGCGGGCACTGAAGCTTTCTTT. The rearrangement links TRBV11-2 to TRBJ1-1; no reliable D call. This CDR3 is built from 12 residues. The V end lost 1 base, the J end lost 4 bases, and 4 bases lay between the germline ends. From germline, CDR1 is SGHAT and CDR2 FQNNGV.

This clone was seen only a few times. The CDR3 reads CASSESGFYEQYF. Here the CDR3 DNA reads TGTGCCAGCAGTGAGTCGGGATTCTACGAGCAGTACTTC. The V call is TRBV6-1, the J call TRBJ2-7; tentatively, D is TRBD2 (5 bases). The length of the CDR3 is 13 residues. V was clipped by 3 bases and J by 3 bases, with 9 bases between them. CDR1 and CDR2 from the germline V gene are MNHNS and SASEGT.

The rearrangement uses TRBV6-1 and TRBJ2-7, with 8 nucleotides matching TRBD1. The CDR3 runs to 12 residues. V lost 6 bases and J lost 7; bases outside the gene matches: 5. Germline values: CDR1 MNHNS, CDR2 SASEGT. For the CDR3, the DNA is TGTGCCAGCAGCCTAGACAGGGGTGAGCAGTACTTC. Translation gives CASSLDRGEQYF.

V gene TRBV2 combines with J gene TRBJ2-7, with 7 positions matching TRBD2. V lost 7 bases to trimming and J lost 3 bases; unmatched junction nucleotides: 9. This CDR3 is 14 amino acids long. Per the germline V gene, CDR1 is SNHLY and CDR2 is FYNNEI. This chain's CDR3 is CASNAGEISYEQYF. The CDR3 DNA sequence: TGTGCCAGCAACGCGGGGGAGATCAGCTACGAGCAGTACTTC.

The J gene is TRBJ1-2, the V gene TRBV12-5; TRBD1 might be the D (5 bases). Trimming left V 6 bases short and J 4 bases short, with 15 bases between. This CDR3 is built from 14 residues. Per germline, CDR1 LGHNT and CDR2 FRNRAP. CDR3 sequence reads: CASGASGGGYGYTF. As DNA, the CDR3 is TGTGCTAGTGGGGCGTCGGGCGGGGGCTATGGCTACACCTTC.

This clone showed up just a few times. The chain couples TRBV5-1 to TRBJ1-2, with D tentatively TRBD1 (5 bases). The germline V and J ends were trimmed by 0 bases and 4 bases, with 13 bases remaining between them. CDR1 and CDR2 (germline): SGHRS, YFSETQ. This CDR3 contains 15 residues. The CDR3 nucleotides read TGCGCCAGCAGCTTGGCCGTTGGGGCGGTCTATGGCTACACCTTC. It encodes CASSLAVGAVYGYTF.

The sample holds a few counts of this clone. The chain joins TRBV5-1 to TRBJ1-2; possibly TRBD1 for D (6 bases). Per the germline V gene, CDR1 is SGHRS and CDR2 is YFSETQ. The CDR3 length is 15 residues. Trimming cost V 5 bases and J 4 bases, with 18 bases left between them. CDR3 residues: CASRARMDSLYGYTF. In nucleotides, the CDR3 is TGCGCCAGCAGGGCGAGAATGGACAGTCTCTATGGCTACACCTTC.